The sequence of this T cell receptor (beta chain) was determined in a study of cytomegalovirus exposure and HLA in healthy donors. Concerning this clone: Its antigen remains unknown.

This CDR3 has 11 residues. V was clipped by 2 bases and J by 8 bases, with 6 bases between them. The V gene's germline CDR1 is KGHSH and CDR2 LQKENI. PCR was performed using 60 Vbeta and 13 Jbeta primers. TCRdb keeps only in-frame clones here, not all; method: immunoSEQ multiplex PCR. The repertoire has 85,000 to 90,000 clones, about 80% of them found once; the top ten carry about 9.5%. Whole-study results and caveats: Later analysis showed most CMV-associated TCR beta chains appearing HLA-restricted.

The receptor was isolated from a man younger than 45 in good health and CMV-seropositive. The sequenced sample consisted of PBMCs. This rearrangement joins TRBV18 to TRBJ1-2, with a weak D call TRBD1 (6 bases). The CDR3, as DNA: TGTGCCAGCTCACCAGGGGGCGGCTACACCTTC. It yields the protein CASSPGGGYTF.